These 16 T cell receptor beta chains originate from one sample sequenced in a study of T cells expressing NK-cell markers. TCRdb re-called the 5' RACE reads, yielding one record per CDR3 amino acid sequence without DNA. This specimen shows some 280,000 distinct CDR3 sequences; the ten leading clones hold about 0.39%. Material for sequencing was blood T cells: a sorted CD56 or NKG2C T cell subset, CD4+ or CD8+ T cells, or bulk PBMC T cells (not recorded which). The receptors were gathered from a man aged 18 to 30 in good health.

The chain carries TRBV4-3 and TRBJ2-2. The length of the CDR3 is 17 residues. The germline gives CDR1 LGHNA, CDR2 YSLEER. The CDR3 loop is CASSQDILATNTGELFF.

Here the CDR3 reads CSVAPGQGSEQYF. The rearrangement links TRBV29-1 to TRBJ2-7; there is no DNA to check the TCRdb D call of TRBD1. Germline assignment: CDR1 SQVTM and CDR2 ANQGSEA. The CDR3 is 13 amino acids.

J is TRBJ2-7 and V is TRBV20-1; TCRdb reports TRBD2, a call that lacks DNA to check it against. Germline V gene data show CDR1 as DFQATT and CDR2 as SNEGSKA (reference sequence). The CDR3 is made up of 14 amino acids. CDR3 sequence: CSFQPGLPGYEQYF.

The chain links TRBV6-2 or TRBV6-3 to TRBJ2-7; TCRdb selects TRBD1, and the lack of DNA leaves this call unchecked. The CDR3 length is 15 residues. Germline V gene data show CDR1 as MNHEY and CDR2 as SVGEGT. The CDR3: CASSSDRDPLHEQYF.

The chain joins TRBV3-1 to TRBJ2-7. In germline, CDR1 is LGHDT, CDR2 YNNKEL (reference sequence). The CDR3 extends over 13 amino acids. CDR3 residues: CASSQDLGSEQYF.

This rearrangement joins TRBV29-1 to TRBJ2-3; TCRdb returns TRBD1, unconfirmable since there is no DNA. The CDR3 runs to 13 residues. Germline CDR1 SQVTM, CDR2 ANQGSEA. The CDR3 loop is CSDRGLDTDTQYF.

The chain has TRBV7-3 and TRBJ2-1. The CDR3 contains 13 residues. Germline lookup yields CDR1 SGHTA and CDR2 FQGTGA. The CDR3 region is CASSSPTYNEQFF.

The CDR3 here is CASSPPGGHEQFF. The V call is TRBV12-3 or TRBV12-4, the J call TRBJ2-1; TCRdb names TRBD1, which stays unverified in the absence of DNA. The CDR3 is made up of 13 amino acids.

The CDR3 is CASSQGSGTGGGLNTEAFF. The J gene is TRBJ1-1, the V gene TRBV4-2; the TCRdb D gene call, TRBD1, has no DNA to confirm it. In germline, CDR1 is LGHNA, CDR2 YNFKEQ. The CDR3 extends over 19 amino acids.

The chain employs TRBV29-1 and TRBJ2-7; the D call of TRBD2 rests on TCRdb alone, since no DNA is present to check it. From germline, CDR1 is SQVTM and CDR2 ANQGSEA. CDR3 length: 14 amino acids. CDR3 sequence: CSVAVSGPSYEQYF.

J is TRBJ2-1 and V is TRBV19; TCRdb returns TRBD1, unconfirmable since there is no DNA. Per the germline V gene, CDR1 is LNHDA and CDR2 is SQIVND (reference sequence). The CDR3 is 17 residues long. This CDR3 is CASSIARGTPRSGEQFF.

The CDR3 protein is CASSLRGRTAGNTIYF. The chain joins TRBV5-6 to TRBJ1-3; TCRdb's D call, TRBD1, is unchecked because there is no DNA. The CDR3 is made up of 16 amino acids. The germline gives CDR1 SGHDT, CDR2 YYEEEE.

This chain joins TRBV2 and TRBJ2-1; TCRdb picks TRBD1, but there is no DNA to check that call. CDR3 length: 15 amino acids. Germline CDR1 SNHLY, CDR2 FYNNEI. Here the CDR3 reads CASRVLGQRYNEQFF.

The gene calls are TRBV6-5 and TRBJ1-1; TCRdb gives TRBD1 as the D gene, but with no DNA this cannot be confirmed. CDR3 size: 13 residues. Germline assignment: CDR1 MNHEY and CDR2 SVGAGI. CDR3 sequence reads: CASSYGAGTEAFF.

The V and J genes are TRBV6-6 and TRBJ2-7; absent DNA, TCRdb's TRBD1 call cannot be checked. CDR1 MNHNY and CDR2 SVGAGI come from the germline V gene (reference sequence). This CDR3 contains 12 residues. The CDR3 sequence: CASAGVGYEQYF.

This chain links TRBV11-2 with TRBJ2-2; with no DNA, the TCRdb D assignment of TRBD2 cannot be verified. The CDR3 spans 15 residues. From germline, CDR1 is SGHAT and CDR2 FQNNGV. The CDR3 protein is CASSLGTSGTGELFF. Full variable domain (rest looked up from reference TRBV11-2 and TRBJ2-2): EAGVAQSPRYKIIEKRQSVAFWCNPISGHATLYWYQQILGQGPKLLIQFQNNGVVDDSQLPKDRFSAERLKGVDSTLKIQPAKLEDSAVYLCASSLGTSGTGELFFGEGSRLTVL.